These 7 T cell receptor beta chains came from one sample sequenced in a study of post-analysis software for immune sequencing data. The library was made from cDNA and included unique molecular identifiers. TCRdb ran MiXCR on the PCR reads and lists one entry per CDR3 protein. The sample carries under 200,000 distinct CDR3 sequences, under 40% recorded once. The starting material was blood, obtained after autologous hematopoietic stem cell transplantation. Source of these receptors: a girl between 5 and 17 years old with multiple sclerosis.

This clonotype was picked up a small number of times. The chain recombines TRBV20-1 with TRBJ1-1; TRBD1 matches 10 bases. Germline CDR1 DFQATT, CDR2 SNEGSKA (reference sequence). The V segment lost 5 bases and the J segment 5 bases; nucleotides outside the gene matches: 11. This CDR3 contains 15 residues. The CDR3 DNA is TGCAGTGCTCCTGGTGGACAGGGGGAGTGGACTGAAGCTTTCTTT. Translated: CSAPGGQGEWTEAFF.

The V call is TRBV5-6, the J call TRBJ1-5; TRBD1 might be the D (6 bases). This CDR3 spans 15 amino acids. Deletions cut 1 base from V and 5 bases from J, with 13 bases between. Germline V lookup: CDR1 SGHDT, CDR2 YYEEEE. As DNA, the CDR3 is TGTGCCAGCAGCTTGATGGCAGGGGTCGATCAGCCCCAGCATTTT. It specifies CASSLMAGVDQPQHF.

This clonotype was detected only a few times. One end of the junction varies from germline; a read error may be responsible. The gene calls are TRBV5-1 and TRBJ2-6; D is perhaps TRBD1 (6 bases). The CDR3 contains 18 residues. CDR1 SGHRS and CDR2 YFSETQ come from the germline V gene. For the CDR3, the DNA is TGCGCCAGCAGCTTGGACAGGGTCCCGACCTCTGGGGCCAACGTCCCGACTTTC. It specifies CASSLDRVPTSGANVPTF.

The chain carries TRBV20-1 and TRBJ2-3; 8 bases are a match to TRBD2. V lost 8 bases to trimming and J lost 2 bases; unmatched junction nucleotides: 12. Germline V CDR1 and CDR2: DFQATT, SNEGSKA (reference sequence). The CDR3 sequence is 15 residues long. CDR3 in amino acids: CSTMGLAGVTDTQYF. CDR3 nucleotide sequence: TGCAGTACTATGGGGCTAGCGGGCGTCACAGATACGCAGTATTTT.

The V call is TRBV7-9, the J call TRBJ2-1; perhaps TRBD1 as D (6 bases). This CDR3 is 15 amino acids long. The V gene's germline CDR1 is SEHNR and CDR2 FQNEAQ (reference sequence). Trimming removed 3 bases at V and 0 bases at J, with 9 bases between. The CDR3 loop reads CASSFSDSSYNEQFF. The CDR3 DNA follows: TGTGCCAGCAGCTTTTCGGACAGCTCCTACAATGAGCAGTTCTTC.

V usage is TRBV7-8 and J usage is TRBJ2-7; D not certain. V lost 4 bases and J 4 bases, leaving 11 bases between the germline ends. CDR3 length equals 13 residues. The V gene's germline CDR1 is SGHVS and CDR2 FQNEAQ. The CDR3 coding sequence is TGTGCCAGCAGCTCCCGCCCCCTATACGAGCAGTACTTC. Translation: CASSSRPLYEQYF.

This clonotype was picked up many times. This rearrangement joins TRBV12-3 or TRBV12-4 to TRBJ2-1; either TRBD1 or TRBD2 may fit D (6 bases each). V lost 4 bases and J 6 bases, leaving 22 bases between the germline ends. The CDR3 runs 17 residues. In DNA, the CDR3 is TGTGCCAGCAGTTGGGGCTCGAGTCACGAGGGGGGCAATGAGCAGTTCTTC. Translated, it gives CASSWGSSHEGGNEQFF.